Following are 30 T cell receptor beta chains from one sample sequenced in a study of intratumoral heterogeneity in liver cancer. Measured with immunoSEQ multiplex PCR; TCRdb has only the in-frame clones, and not every one. Of about 20,000 clones listed, 73% were seen once; the top ten hold roughly a sixth. The material was tumor-adjacent normal tissue, obtained before any cancer treatment. These receptors all stem from a woman in her 70s with hepatocellular carcinoma.

In its sample, this clone was seen once. This chain uses TRBV30 with TRBJ2-7; tentatively, D is TRBD2 (5 bases). Germline lookup yields CDR1 GTSNPN and CDR2 SVGIG (reference sequence). The ends were cut back, 5 bases at V and 1 base at J, with 18 bases in the middle. The CDR3 sequence is 15 residues long. Written as DNA, the CDR3 is TGTGCCTGGTCCCTTCCACGGCAGCGGTCCTACGAGCAGTACTTC. Translation: CAWSLPRQRSYEQYF.

This sequence joins TRBV28 and TRBJ2-1, with 8 positions matching TRBD2. The ends lost 7 bases at V and 6 bases at J; junction bases unmatched: 8. The germline CDR1 and CDR2 sequences are MDHEN and SYDVKM. This CDR3 is 14 amino acids long. The CDR3 loop reads CASTQNSGINEQFF. The CDR3 DNA sequence: TGTGCCAGCACCCAGAATAGCGGGATCAATGAGCAGTTCTTC.

This CDR3 reads CASSFFQQETQYF. CDR3 bases: TGTGCCAGCAGCTTTTTCCAGCAAGAGACCCAGTACTTC. The rearrangement links TRBV5-4 to TRBJ2-5; D is unclear. This CDR3 spans 13 amino acids. Germline V gene lookup returns CDR1 SGHNT and CDR2 YYREEE (reference sequence). Trimming removed 2 bases from V and 2 bases from J, with 7 bases in between.

This clone showed up just once. The CDR3 bases are TGTGCCAGCAGTGAAGGGGGCAGAAGACCCTATCAGCCCCAGCATTTT. Amino acid sequence: CASSEGGRRPYQPQHF. The chain is built from TRBV2 and TRBJ1-5; D might be TRBD1 (5 bases). There are 16 residues in the CDR3. Per germline, CDR1 SNHLY and CDR2 FYNNEI. V was clipped by 1 base and J by 5 bases, with 15 bases between them.

A single count supports this clone. The J gene is TRBJ1-1, the V gene TRBV5-1, with D perhaps TRBD1 (5 bases). The CDR3 runs to 15 residues. The germline CDR1 and CDR2 sequences are SGHRS and YFSETQ. V dropped 1 base and J dropped 2 bases, with 12 bases sitting between them. The CDR3 region has the DNA TGCGCCAGCAGCTTGATCGGCAGGGAAAACACTGAAGCTTTCTTT. Amino acids: CASSLIGRENTEAFF.

The chain couples TRBV19 to TRBJ2-7; D not certain. V dropped 5 bases and J dropped 0 bases, with 8 bases sitting between them. Germline CDR1 reads LNHDA; CDR2 reads SQIVND (reference sequence). The CDR3 extends over 13 amino acids. The CDR3 DNA sequence: TGTGCCAGTAGTGCCGACCGCTCCTACGAGCAGTACTTC. This translates into CASSADRSYEQYF. The full variable domain, in which reference TRBV19 and TRBJ2-7 provide the parts outside the CDR3, is DGGITQSPKYLFRKEGQNVTLSCEQNLNHDAMYWYRQDPGQGLRLIYYSQIVNDFQKGDIAEGYSVSREKKESFPLTVTSAQKNPTAFYLCASSADRSYEQYFGPGTRLTVT.

The V call is TRBV12-5, the J call TRBJ2-1; 15 positions agree with TRBD2. Germline loops: CDR1 LGHNT, CDR2 FRNRAP. The ends lost 2 bases at V and 8 bases at J; junction bases unmatched: 4. The CDR3 runs to 16 residues. The CDR3 coding sequence is TGTGCTAGTGGTTTGATGGGACTAGCGGGAGGTGATGAGCAGTTCTTC. This sequence encodes CASGLMGLAGGDEQFF.

DNA for the CDR3: TGTGCCAGCAGTAACGGGGAGGGGGCGAGCACTGAAGCTTTCTTT. Amino acid sequence: CASSNGEGASTEAFF. This chain joins TRBV6-6 and TRBJ1-1; TRBD1 agrees at 7 bases. CDR3 length: 15 amino acids. V lost 5 bases, J lost 4 bases, and 10 bases stayed unmatched. CDR1 is MNHNY, CDR2 SVGAGI, per germline (reference sequence).

Sample share makes this clone medium-sized. The gene calls are TRBV16 and TRBJ2-7, with a possible D match to TRBD1 (5 bases). The germline CDR1 and CDR2 sequences are KGHSY and FQNENV. The CDR3 extends over 15 amino acids. V was trimmed by 4 bases and J by 1 base, leaving 14 bases between them. The CDR3 sequence: CASSRAQVGSYEQYF. The CDR3 coding sequence is TGTGCCAGCAGCCGGGCACAGGTTGGGTCCTACGAGCAGTACTTC.

The rearrangement uses TRBV27 and TRBJ1-2; unclear D gene. The CDR3 runs to 13 residues. The V end lost 5 bases, the J end lost 7 bases, and 14 bases lay between the germline ends. CDR1 MNHEY and CDR2 SMNVEV come from the germline V gene (reference sequence). The CDR3: CASSGSSFSGYTF. CDR3 nucleotides: TGTGCCAGCAGTGGGTCTTCTTTTTCTGGCTACACCTTC.

CDR3 residues: CASRLDRNQPQHF. In DNA, the CDR3 is TGTGCCAGCAGGCTGGACCGCAATCAGCCCCAGCATTTT. The chain has TRBV2 and TRBJ1-5; D not resolved. The CDR3 totals 13 residues. V shed 6 bases and J shed 2 bases, with 8 bases lying between them. Germline V gene sequence: CDR1 SNHLY, CDR2 FYNNEI.

The chain combines TRBV28 with TRBJ2-7; D gene ambiguous. The CDR3 length is 13 residues. Trimming left V 2 bases short and J 7 bases short, with 12 bases between. Germline V gene lookup returns CDR1 MDHEN and CDR2 SYDVKM. The CDR3 reads CASSLEVLGEQYF. CDR3 DNA: TGTGCCAGCAGTTTAGAAGTTCTAGGGGAGCAGTACTTC.

Only a few counts were recorded for this clone. The chain links TRBV3-1 (or the pseudogene TRBV3-2) to TRBJ2-2; no clear D gene. The CDR3 sequence is 11 residues long. Germline V gives CDR1 LGHDT, CDR2 YNNKEL (reference sequence). The ends were cut back, 6 bases at V and 4 bases at J, with 3 bases in the middle. CDR3: CASRSTGELFF. In DNA, the CDR3 is TGTGCCAGCAGGAGCACCGGGGAGCTGTTTTTT.

The V gene is TRBV5-1, the J gene TRBJ2-2, with 8 bases identical to TRBD1. With 0 bases clipped from V and 4 bases from J, the junction kept 5 bases outside the gene matches. Germline V gene data show CDR1 as SGHRS and CDR2 as YFSETQ. There are 16 residues in the CDR3. The CDR3 is CASSLGGTGGTGELFF. The DNA for the CDR3 is TGCGCCAGCAGCTTGGGAGGGACAGGTGGCACCGGGGAGCTGTTTTTT.

The table lists this clone with a few counts. The chain links TRBV4-2 to TRBJ2-7; 9 bases are shared with TRBD1. CDR1 LGHNA and CDR2 YNFKEQ come from the germline V gene. Trimming at V came to 1 base and at J to 0 bases, leaving 10 bases not matched to a gene. This CDR3 region has 18 residues. The CDR3 protein is CASSQAPDRGRSSYEQYF. Written as DNA, the CDR3 is TGTGCCAGCAGCCAAGCTCCGGACAGGGGACGAAGCTCCTACGAGCAGTACTTC.

The chain couples TRBV7-9 to TRBJ1-3; maybe TRBD1 (5 bases). CDR3 length: 15 residues. CDR1 is SEHNR, CDR2 FQNEAQ, per germline (reference sequence). Trimming removed 5 bases from V and 4 bases from J, with 15 bases in between. CDR3 sequence (DNA): TGTGCCAGCAGCCGGACAACAGGTCACGGAAACACCATATATTTT. It specifies CASSRTTGHGNTIYF.

The chain links TRBV29-1 to TRBJ2-5; TRBD1 matches at 8 bases. The CDR3 spans 13 residues. V was pared by 7 bases and J by 4 bases, with 8 bases of the junction left unmatched. Germline-derived CDR1 and CDR2 are SQVTM and ANQGSEA. CDR3 loop: CSASTGVGETQYF. The CDR3 region has the DNA TGCAGCGCTTCGACAGGGGTGGGAGAGACCCAGTACTTC. Based on the CDR3 plus reference TRBV29-1 and TRBJ2-5, the full variable domain is SAVISQKPSRDICQRGTSLTIQCQVDSQVTMMFWYRQQPGQSLTLIATANQGSEATYESGFVIDKFPISRPNLTFSTLTVSNMSPEDSSIYLCSASTGVGETQYFGPGTRLLVL.

V and J are TRBV5-1 and TRBJ1-2, with 9 bases identical to TRBD1. The germline V gene has CDR1 SGHRS and CDR2 YFSETQ. The CDR3 has 15 amino acids. The trim removed 0 bases at V and 5 bases at J, leaving 5 bases unmatched. CDR3 amino acids: CASSLEGGTGYGYTF. The CDR3 region has the DNA TGCGCCAGCAGCTTGGAAGGCGGGACAGGGTATGGCTACACCTTC.

This chain uses TRBV6-4 with TRBJ2-1; D gene ambiguous. Germline V gene sequence: CDR1 MRHNA, CDR2 SNTAGT. The CDR3 contains 16 residues. The V and J ends lost 0 bases and 6 bases respectively, with 15 bases between them. In DNA form, the CDR3 reads TGTGCCAGCAGTGACTCACCAGGCATGCGGAGCAATGAGCAGTTCTTC. Amino acid sequence: CASSDSPGMRSNEQFF.

The rearrangement joins TRBV5-1 to TRBJ2-3; D is undetermined. The CDR3 extends over 14 amino acids. V was clipped by 3 bases and J by 5 bases, with 13 bases between them. Germline V gene lookup returns CDR1 SGHRS and CDR2 YFSETQ. The chain's CDR3 is CASSSPGGEDTQYF. CDR3 DNA sequence: TGCGCCAGCAGCTCTCCCGGTGGGGAAGATACGCAGTATTTT.

This rearrangement joins TRBV6-5 to TRBJ1-2; 9 nucleotides match TRBD1. The CDR3 runs to 14 residues. V lost 4 bases to trimming and J lost 5 bases; unmatched junction nucleotides: 5. Germline V gives CDR1 MNHEY, CDR2 SVGAGI. In DNA, the CDR3 is TGTGCCAGCAGTTTTCTGGACAGGGGTTATGGCTACACCTTC. It specifies CASSFLDRGYGYTF.

The rearrangement joins TRBV28 to TRBJ1-5; D uncertain. V was clipped by 7 bases and J by 4 bases, with 8 bases between them. CDR1 is MDHEN and CDR2 is SYDVKM in the germline V gene. This CDR3 has 12 amino acids. The CDR3 sequence: CASNAGNQPQHF. In DNA, the CDR3 is TGTGCCAGCAACGCGGGGAATCAGCCCCAGCATTTT.

The chain links TRBV11-2 to TRBJ2-3; TRBD2 aligns across 13 bases. V shed 5 bases, J shed 0 bases, and the junction held 8 bases outside the gene matches. The CDR3 has 18 amino acids. Germline assignment: CDR1 SGHAT and CDR2 FQNNGV. The CDR3, as DNA: TGTGCCAGCAGCCGGACTAGCGGGAGTAGAGTAAGCACAGATACGCAGTATTTT. It is translated as CASSRTSGSRVSTDTQYF.

V is TRBV3-1 (or the pseudogene TRBV3-2) and J is TRBJ2-1; D may correspond to TRBD1 or TRBD2 (5 bases each). The V and J ends lost 4 bases and 6 bases respectively, with 16 bases between them. Per the germline V gene, CDR1 is LGHDT and CDR2 is YNNKEL (reference sequence). This CDR3 has 15 residues. The CDR3 loop is CASSPTRGVGNEQFF. DNA of the CDR3: TGTGCCAGCAGCCCAACTAGGGGTGTGGGCAATGAGCAGTTCTTC.

The rearrangement joins TRBV3-1 (or the pseudogene TRBV3-2) to TRBJ1-6; tentatively, D is TRBD1 (5 bases). This CDR3 has 18 residues. Germline V gives CDR1 LGHDT, CDR2 YNNKEL (reference sequence). Trimming removed 3 bases from V and 7 bases from J, with 22 bases in between. CDR3 region: CASSQVGGGSRGNSPLHF. CDR3 nucleotides: TGTGCCAGCAGCCAGGTGGGCGGGGGGTCCCGAGGGAATTCACCCCTCCACTTT.

The chain combines TRBV25-1 with TRBJ1-3; 9 nucleotides line up with TRBD1. Germline V CDR1 and CDR2: MGHDK, SYGVNS. The CDR3 is made up of 16 amino acids. Trimming removed 3 bases from V and 2 bases from J; junction bases left unmatched: 5. The CDR3: CASSDGQGNAGNTIYF. The DNA for the CDR3 is TGTGCCAGCAGTGACGGACAGGGGAACGCTGGAAACACCATATATTTT. The full variable domain, with the rest looked up from reference TRBV25-1 and TRBJ1-3, is EADIYQTPRYLVIGTGKKITLECSQTMGHDKMYWYQQDPGMELHLIHYSYGVNSTEKGDLSSESTVSRIRTEHFPLTLESARPSHTSQYLCASSDGQGNAGNTIYFGEGSWLTVV.

CDR3 protein: CASKAGGTGNTIYF. In DNA, the CDR3 is TGTGCCAGCAAAGCAGGGGGAACTGGAAACACCATATATTTT. This chain links TRBV6-5 with TRBJ1-3; 7 nucleotides agree with TRBD1. Germline assignment: CDR1 MNHEY and CDR2 SVGAGI. The CDR3 is 14 residues long. The ends lost 7 bases at V and 2 bases at J; junction bases unmatched: 5.

V usage is TRBV28 and J usage is TRBJ2-7; 10 nucleotides agree with TRBD1. V shed 9 bases, J shed 4 bases, and the junction held 12 bases outside the gene matches. Germline V lookup: CDR1 MDHEN, CDR2 SYDVKM. This CDR3 region has 15 residues. This CDR3 is CASSSSGQGTYEQYF. CDR3 coding DNA: TGTGCCAGTTCCTCATCGGGACAGGGGACGTACGAGCAGTACTTC.

V usage is TRBV5-1 and J usage is TRBJ2-1; 10 nucleotides match TRBD2. In germline, CDR1 is SGHRS, CDR2 YFSETQ. With V trimmed by 6 bases and J by 10 bases, 10 bases remained unmatched. The CDR3 loop spans 14 amino acids. The CDR3 DNA is TGCGCCAGCAACCCCAGCGGGAGGGTTTTAGAGCAGTTCTTC. As protein: CASNPSGRVLEQFF.

The J gene is TRBJ2-7, the V gene TRBV7-2; tentative D call: TRBD2 (5 bases). V lost 1 base to trimming and J lost 3 bases, with 16 bases between them. Germline CDR1 reads SGHTA; CDR2 reads FQGNSA. The CDR3 covers 16 residues. CDR3 nucleotides: TGTGCCAGCAGCTTAGGGTTTCGAGCGGAACTCTACGAGCAGTACTTC. It yields the protein CASSLGFRAELYEQYF.